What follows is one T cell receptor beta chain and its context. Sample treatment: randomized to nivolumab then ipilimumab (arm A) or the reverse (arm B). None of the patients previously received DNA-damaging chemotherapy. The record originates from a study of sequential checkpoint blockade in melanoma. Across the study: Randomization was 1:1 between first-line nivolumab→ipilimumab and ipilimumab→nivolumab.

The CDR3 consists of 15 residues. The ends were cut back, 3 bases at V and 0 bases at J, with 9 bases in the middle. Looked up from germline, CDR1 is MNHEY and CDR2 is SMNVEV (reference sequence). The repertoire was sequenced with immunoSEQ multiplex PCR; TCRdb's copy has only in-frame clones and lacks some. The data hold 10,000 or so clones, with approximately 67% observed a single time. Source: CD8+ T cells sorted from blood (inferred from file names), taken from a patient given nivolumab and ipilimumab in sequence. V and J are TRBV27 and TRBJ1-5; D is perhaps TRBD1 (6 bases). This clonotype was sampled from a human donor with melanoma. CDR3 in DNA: TGTGCCAGCAGTTTTAGGGGGTATAGCAATCAGCCCCAGCATTTT. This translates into CASSFRGYSNQPQHF.